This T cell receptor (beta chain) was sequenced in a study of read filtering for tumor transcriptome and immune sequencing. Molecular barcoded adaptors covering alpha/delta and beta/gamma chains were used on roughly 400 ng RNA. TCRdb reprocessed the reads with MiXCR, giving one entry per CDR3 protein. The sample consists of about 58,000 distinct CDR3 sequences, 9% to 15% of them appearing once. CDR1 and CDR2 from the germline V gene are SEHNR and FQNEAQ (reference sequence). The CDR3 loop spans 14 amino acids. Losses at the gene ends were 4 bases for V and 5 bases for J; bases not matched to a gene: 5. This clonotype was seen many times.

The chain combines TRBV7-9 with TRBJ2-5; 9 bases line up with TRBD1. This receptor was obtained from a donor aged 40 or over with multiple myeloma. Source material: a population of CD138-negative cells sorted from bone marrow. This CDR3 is CASSSGQGWETQYF. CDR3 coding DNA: TGTGCCAGCAGCTCGGGACAGGGATGGGAGACCCAGTACTTC.